The 25 T cell receptor beta chains reported below all come from one sample, sequenced in a study of blood T cell repertoires in COVID-19. Clones were read by immunoSEQ multiplex PCR, and TCRdb kept only the in-frame ones, dropping some. The top ten hold 11% of the sample, which has some 130,000 clones, over 75% seen once. The sequenced sample was peripheral blood. The receptors stem from a man at least 80 years old with acute or convalescent COVID-19.

This chain uses TRBV19 with TRBJ1-3; possibly TRBD1 for D (6 bases). Germline CDR1 reads LNHDA; CDR2 reads SQIVND (reference sequence). V was clipped by 5 bases and J by 0 bases, with 11 bases between them. The CDR3 is 15 amino acids. CDR3 sequence: CASSGQSNSGNTIYF. CDR3 sequence (DNA): TGTGCCAGTAGTGGACAGTCGAACTCTGGAAACACCATATATTTT. The whole variable domain, filled in from reference TRBV19 and TRBJ1-3, reads DGGITQSPKYLFRKEGQNVTLSCEQNLNHDAMYWYRQDPGQGLRLIYYSQIVNDFQKGDIAEGYSVSREKKESFPLTVTSAQKNPTAFYLCASSGQSNSGNTIYFGEGSWLTVV.

J is TRBJ1-2 and V is TRBV18; 8 positions agree with TRBD1. The CDR3 consists of 14 residues. After removal of 1 base from V and 4 bases from J, the junction contained 2 bases not matched to a gene. Germline V gene data show CDR1 as KGHSH and CDR2 as LQKENI. The CDR3 sequence is CASSPRDRGYGYTF. The CDR3 region has the DNA TGTGCCAGCTCACCACGCGACAGGGGCTATGGCTACACCTTC.

On this clone: Different DNA sequences within this sample yield the same CDR3. The chain recombines TRBV10-3 with TRBJ2-7, with D possibly matching TRBD2 (5 bases). CDR3 length: 13 residues. Per the germline V gene, CDR1 is ENHRY and CDR2 is SYGVKD. The V and J ends lost 0 bases and 3 bases respectively, with 6 bases between them. The CDR3 reads CAISESGLYEQYF. In DNA, the CDR3 is TGTGCCATCAGTGAGTCAGGACTCTACGAGCAGTACTTC.

The chain combines TRBV18 with TRBJ2-1; 12 nucleotides agree with TRBD2. The CDR3 extends over 16 amino acids. The ends lost 3 bases at V and 6 bases at J; junction bases unmatched: 6. Germline CDR1 is KGHSH and CDR2 is LQKENI. The CDR3: CASSPPASGGANEQFF. The CDR3 DNA reads TGTGCCAGCTCACCTCCCGCTAGCGGGGGGGCCAATGAGCAGTTCTTC.

The chain carries TRBV4-1 and TRBJ2-3; 8 bases match TRBD2. V shed 1 base, J shed 2 bases, and the junction held 5 bases outside the gene matches. The length of the CDR3 is 16 residues. Germline assignment: CDR1 MGHRA and CDR2 YSYEKL. The CDR3 nucleotides read TGCGCCAGCAGCCAAGGGTACGGGAGGGCCACAGATACGCAGTATTTT. Protein sequence: CASSQGYGRATDTQYF.

This sequence joins TRBV19 and TRBJ2-3, with TRBD2 matching over 10 bases. In germline, CDR1 is LNHDA, CDR2 SQIVND (reference sequence). Trimming took 9 bases from V and 6 from J; bases not matched to a gene: 18. This CDR3 contains 17 residues. The CDR3 bases are TGTGCCAGCGGAACGAGCGGGAGGGCTATCCCAGCGGATACGCAGTATTTT. This sequence encodes CASGTSGRAIPADTQYF.

The V and J genes are TRBV7-2 and TRBJ1-3; tentatively, D is TRBD1 (6 bases). Germline values: CDR1 SGHTA, CDR2 FQGNSA. The CDR3 consists of 14 residues. Trimming left V 5 bases short and J 0 bases short, with 8 bases between. The CDR3: CASSQGYSGNTIYF. For the CDR3, the DNA is TGTGCCAGCAGCCAGGGGTACTCTGGAAACACCATATATTTT.

This chain uses TRBV11-2 with TRBJ2-7; 11 positions agree with TRBD1. V lost 6 bases and J lost 2; bases outside the gene matches: 6. CDR1 and CDR2 (germline): SGHAT, FQNNGV. The CDR3 contains 15 residues. CDR3 amino acids: CASRLGQGETYEQYF. CDR3 in DNA: TGTGCCAGCAGACTGGGACAGGGGGAGACCTACGAGCAGTACTTC.

This clone was found once. The CDR3 DNA is TGTGCCAGCAGCCAAGCCAGGGGGCTTGCTTTCTTT. Translation: CASSQARGLAFF. The V call is TRBV3-1 (or the pseudogene TRBV3-2), the J call TRBJ1-1; 8 nucleotides match TRBD1. Germline CDR1 is LGHDT and CDR2 is YNNKEL (reference sequence). Germline trimming cut 1 base from V and 11 bases from J; bases unmatched to any gene: 3. The CDR3 is 12 residues long.

The V and J genes are TRBV6-5 and TRBJ1-1, with unresolved D. This CDR3 spans 15 amino acids. Germline loops: CDR1 MNHEY, CDR2 SVGAGI. V was pared by 0 bases and J by 1 base, with 9 bases between. Here the CDR3 DNA reads TGTGCCAGCAGTTACTCTCTAAATGGGAACACTGAAGCTTTCTTT. Residues: CASSYSLNGNTEAFF.

This clone was picked up a small number of times. The chain has TRBV6-6 and TRBJ2-1; 10 bases are a match to TRBD2. The germline V gene encodes CDR1 MNHNY and CDR2 SVGAGI (reference sequence). There are 15 residues in the CDR3. Trimming removed 6 bases from V and 5 bases from J; junction bases left unmatched: 7. The CDR3 bases are TGTGCCAGCAGCAACAAGCGGGGGGGGAACAATGAGCAGTTCTTC. It specifies CASSNKRGGNNEQFF.

The chain employs TRBV28 and TRBJ2-2; D is possibly TRBD1 (5 bases). V lost 10 bases to trimming and J lost 1 base, with 10 bases between them. CDR3 size: 13 residues. Germline CDR1 MDHEN, CDR2 SYDVKM. CDR3 coding DNA: TGTGCCACACAGGCTCGGAACACCGGGGAGCTGTTTTTT. It codes for CATQARNTGELFF. Using reference TRBV28 and TRBJ2-2 for the parts outside the CDR3, the full variable domain is DVKVTQSSRYLVKRTGEKVFLECVQDMDHENMFWYRQDPGLGLRLIYFSYDVKMKEKGDIPEGYSVSREKKERFSLILESASTNQTSMYLCATQARNTGELFFGEGSRLTVL.

CDR3 amino acids: CASSQRVAYGYTF. The CDR3 DNA reads TGTGCCAGCAGCCAGCGGGTTGCCTATGGCTACACCTTC. This chain links TRBV5-4 with TRBJ1-2; D gene ambiguous. With 4 bases removed from V and 4 bases from J, the gap between germline ends came to 11 bases. Germline-derived CDR1 and CDR2 are SGHNT and YYREEE (reference sequence). CDR3 length: 13 amino acids.

This clone appeared once. The J gene is TRBJ2-2, the V gene TRBV6-6, with D unresolved. The CDR3 runs 15 residues. Between the trimmed V and J ends, which lost 7 bases and 5 bases, there was a span of 17 bases. The germline V gene has CDR1 MNHNY and CDR2 SVGAGI (reference sequence). The CDR3 DNA reads TGTGCCAGCAATAAAGGCGGAGAGGTAACCGGGGAGCTGTTTTTT. It codes for CASNKGGEVTGELFF.

This clone was counted only a few times. V and J are TRBV10-3 and TRBJ2-7, with TRBD1 matching 9 bases. The germline gives CDR1 ENHRY, CDR2 SYGVKD. V trimming: 5 bases; J trimming: 6 bases; junction bases outside the gene matches: 8. The CDR3 extends over 14 amino acids. CDR3: CAISSGTGTGEQYF. The DNA for the CDR3 is TGTGCCATCAGTTCCGGGACAGGGACCGGCGAGCAGTACTTC.

The rearrangement links TRBV5-1 to TRBJ2-2; 8 bases agree with TRBD2. Per germline, CDR1 SGHRS and CDR2 YFSETQ. The CDR3 is 16 amino acids. V was pared by 0 bases and J by 1 base, with 2 bases of the junction left unmatched. CDR3 amino acids: CASSLVGLGNTGELFF. The CDR3 DNA reads as TGCGCCAGCAGCTTGGTGGGACTAGGGAACACCGGGGAGCTGTTTTTT. Combining the CDR3 with reference TRBV5-1 and TRBJ2-2 gives the whole variable domain KAGVTQTPRYLIKTRGQQVTLSCSPISGHRSVSWYQQTPGQGLQFLFEYFSETQRNKGNFPGRFSGRQFSNSRSEMNVSTLELGDSALYLCASSLVGLGNTGELFFGEGSRLTVL.

The rearrangement links TRBV7-2 to TRBJ1-5, with 8 bases that match TRBD1. The CDR3 is 15 amino acids. V was clipped by 2 bases and J by 10 bases; unmatched bases: 10. From germline, CDR1 is SGHTA and CDR2 FQGNSA. In DNA form, the CDR3 reads TGTGCCAGCAGCTTAAGGTCCGGACAGGGTCTTCCCCAGCATTTT. It translates to CASSLRSGQGLPQHF.

This clone was recorded once. The chain couples TRBV10-1 to TRBJ2-1, with 8 bases fitting TRBD2. With V trimmed by 0 bases and J by 3 bases, 4 bases remained unmatched. CDR3 length equals 16 residues. Germline-derived CDR1 and CDR2 are WNHNN and SYGVQD (reference sequence). The CDR3 DNA follows: TGCGCCAGCAGTGAGTCTTGGCGGGAGGTCTACAATGAGCAGTTCTTC. Its protein product is CASSESWREVYNEQFF.

V usage is TRBV4-2 and J usage is TRBJ1-5, with 9 positions matching TRBD1. The V gene end was trimmed by 4 bases and the J gene end by 4 bases; junction bases not matched to a gene: 8. CDR1 is LGHNA and CDR2 is YNFKEQ in the germline V gene. The CDR3 is 16 residues long. CDR3 region: CASSPQPGQGNQPQHF. The CDR3 DNA follows: TGTGCCAGCAGCCCACAACCGGGACAGGGAAATCAGCCCCAGCATTTT.

The chain couples TRBV27 to TRBJ1-2; the D gene is possibly TRBD1 (6 bases). The ends were cut back, 3 bases at V and 5 bases at J, with 19 bases in the middle. The CDR3 runs 16 residues. Germline-derived CDR1 and CDR2 are MNHEY and SMNVEV (reference sequence). The CDR3 loop is CASSLFQLGGWYGYTF. The CDR3 coding sequence is TGTGCCAGCAGTTTGTTCCAGTTAGGGGGTTGGTATGGCTACACCTTC.

The chain combines TRBV2 with TRBJ1-5, with 8 bases lining up with TRBD1. Looked up from germline, CDR1 is SNHLY and CDR2 is FYNNEI. After removal of 6 bases from V and 1 base from J, the junction contained 5 bases not matched to a gene. The CDR3 length is 15 residues. The CDR3 sequence is CASSLGQVSNQPQHF. In nucleotides, the CDR3 is TGTGCCAGCAGCCTGGGACAGGTGAGCAATCAGCCCCAGCATTTT.

This CDR3 is CASSPANYGYTF. The CDR3 DNA is TGCGCCAGCAGCCCCGCTAACTATGGCTACACCTTC. This chain uses TRBV5-1 with TRBJ1-2; no clear D gene. Trimming removed 4 bases from V and 0 bases from J, with 4 bases in between. From germline, CDR1 is SGHRS and CDR2 YFSETQ. This CDR3 has 12 amino acids.

The chain uses TRBV5-1 and TRBJ1-2, with 11 nucleotides matching TRBD1. Germline V gene sequence: CDR1 SGHRS, CDR2 YFSETQ. The J segment lost 4 bases and the V segment lost 3 bases, leaving 5 bases of the junction unmatched. This CDR3 is built from 15 residues. DNA of the CDR3: TGCGCCAGCAGCTCCGGGGACAGGGGGGCCTATGGCTACACCTTC. Translating it yields CASSSGDRGAYGYTF.

This clone was seen more than once but under ten times. V is TRBV19 and J is TRBJ2-6; tentative D call: TRBD2 (6 bases). V lost 3 bases to trimming and J lost 13 bases, with 13 bases between them. This CDR3 contains 13 residues. Per the germline V gene, CDR1 is LNHDA and CDR2 is SQIVND (reference sequence). The CDR3 coding sequence is TGTGCCAGTAGTATCGAGCCTGCGGGGGTCCTGACTTTC. Encoded protein: CASSIEPAGVLTF.

The chain couples TRBV21-1 to TRBJ1-5; the table's D gene call, TRBD1, was not cross checked with the DNA. TRBV21-1 constitutes a pseudogene. The CDR3 length is 18 residues. Here the CDR3 DNA reads TGTGCCAGCAGCAAAGCGGACCCGGGACAGGATAGCAATCAGCCCCAGCATTTT. Translating it yields CASSKADPGQDSNQPQHF.